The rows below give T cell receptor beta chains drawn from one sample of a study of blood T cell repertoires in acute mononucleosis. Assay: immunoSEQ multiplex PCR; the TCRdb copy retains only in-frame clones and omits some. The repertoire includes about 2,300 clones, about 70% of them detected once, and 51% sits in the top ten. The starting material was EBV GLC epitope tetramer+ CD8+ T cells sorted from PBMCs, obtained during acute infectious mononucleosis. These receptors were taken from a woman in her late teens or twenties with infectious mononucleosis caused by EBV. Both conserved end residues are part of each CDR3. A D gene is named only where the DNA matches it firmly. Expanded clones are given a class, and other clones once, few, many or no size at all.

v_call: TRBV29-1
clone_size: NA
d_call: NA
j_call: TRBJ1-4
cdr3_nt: TGCAGCGTTGGGTCCTGTGTAACTAATGAAAAACTGTTTTTT
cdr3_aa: CSVGSCVTNEKLFF

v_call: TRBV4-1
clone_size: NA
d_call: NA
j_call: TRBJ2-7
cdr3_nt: TGTGCCAGCAGTTACGCCGGGACGGCAACCGAGCAGTACTTC
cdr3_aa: CASSYAGTATEQYF

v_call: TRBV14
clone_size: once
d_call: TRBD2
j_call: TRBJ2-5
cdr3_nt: TGTGCGTGCAGCCAATCGCCGGGGGGTACCCAGTACTTC
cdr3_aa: CACSQSPGGTQYF

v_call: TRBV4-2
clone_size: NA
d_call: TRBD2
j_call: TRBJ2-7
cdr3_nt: TGTGCCAGCAGCCCGACCAGCGGGAGTGTTTACGAGCAGTACTTC
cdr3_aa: CASSPTSGSVYEQYF

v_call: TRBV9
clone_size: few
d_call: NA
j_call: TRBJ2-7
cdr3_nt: TGCGCCAGCAGCCCCCGGCAGGGTGGCGACGAGCAGTACTTC
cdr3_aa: CASSPRQGGDEQYF

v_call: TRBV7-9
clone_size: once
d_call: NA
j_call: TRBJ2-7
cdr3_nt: TGTGCCAGCAGGCTCTACGAGCAGTACTTC
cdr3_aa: CASRLYEQYF

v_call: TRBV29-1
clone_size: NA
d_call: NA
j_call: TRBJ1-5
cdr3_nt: TGCAGCGTGGGGACGGGGGAAAATCAGCCCCAGCATTTT
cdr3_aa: CSVGTGENQPQHF

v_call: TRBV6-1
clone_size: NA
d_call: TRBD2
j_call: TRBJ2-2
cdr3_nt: TGTGCCACCAGTGATAGGACGGGACTAGCGGGAGAAGCCGACGGGGAGCTGTTTTTT
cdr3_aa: CATSDRTGLAGEADGELFF

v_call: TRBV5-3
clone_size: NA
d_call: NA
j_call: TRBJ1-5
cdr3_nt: TGTGCCAGAAGCTTACCATCTAACCCTCCTCCTTATAGCAATCAGCCCCAGCATTTT
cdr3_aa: CARSLPSNPPPYSNQPQHF

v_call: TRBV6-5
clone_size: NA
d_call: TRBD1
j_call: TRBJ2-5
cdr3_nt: TGTGCCAGACGACAATGGACAGGGCAAGAGACCCAGTACTTC
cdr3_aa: CARRQWTGQETQYF

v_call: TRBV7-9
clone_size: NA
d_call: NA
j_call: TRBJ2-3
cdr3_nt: TGTGCCAGCAGTGGAGCTAGAGATACGCAGTATTTT
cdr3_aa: CASSGARDTQYF

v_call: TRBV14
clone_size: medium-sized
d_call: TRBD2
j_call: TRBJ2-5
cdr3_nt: TGTGCCAGCCAATCGCCGGGGGGTACCCAGTACTTC
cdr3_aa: CASQSPGGTQYF

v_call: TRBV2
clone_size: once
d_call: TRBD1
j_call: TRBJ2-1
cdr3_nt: TGTGCCAGCAACCGACGAAGAGGACAGGTTAACAATGAGCAGTTCTTC
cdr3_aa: CASNRRRGQVNNEQFF

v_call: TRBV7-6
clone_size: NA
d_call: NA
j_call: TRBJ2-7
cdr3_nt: TGTGCCAGCAGTTACGCCGGGACGGCAACCGAGCAGTACTTC
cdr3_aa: CASSYAGTATEQYF

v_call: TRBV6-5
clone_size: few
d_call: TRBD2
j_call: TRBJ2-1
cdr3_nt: TGTGCCAGCAGTTTATCAAGGGAGGGCCTCTGGAATGAGCAGTTCTTC
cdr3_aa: CASSLSREGLWNEQFF

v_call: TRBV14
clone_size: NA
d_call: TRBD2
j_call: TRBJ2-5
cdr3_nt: TGTGCCAGCAGCGTAGGCCAACTAGCGGGGGGAGGGGAGACCCAGTACTTC
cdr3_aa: CASSVGQLAGGGETQYF

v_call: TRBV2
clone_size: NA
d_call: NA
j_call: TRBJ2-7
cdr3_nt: TGTGCCAGCAGTTACTCGCCCCGGGACCCAGCCTACGAGCAGTACTTC
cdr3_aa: CASSYSPRDPAYEQYF

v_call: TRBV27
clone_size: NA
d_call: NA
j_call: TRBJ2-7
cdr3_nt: TGTGCCAGCAGCCATATCACCGGGAGCATCTACGAGCAGTACTTC
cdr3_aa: CASSHITGSIYEQYF

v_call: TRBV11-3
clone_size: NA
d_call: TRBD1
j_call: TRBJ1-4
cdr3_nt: TGTGCCAGCAGCCCCGGACAGGTCTGGGGTGAAAAACTGTTTTTT
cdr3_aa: CASSPGQVWGEKLFF

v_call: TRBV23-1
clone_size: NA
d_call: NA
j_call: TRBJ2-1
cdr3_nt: TGCGCCGCAACGAGCCAGGGCGATGAGCAGTTCTTC
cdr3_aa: CAATSQGDEQFF

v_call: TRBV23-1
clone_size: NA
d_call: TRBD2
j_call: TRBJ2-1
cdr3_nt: TGCGCCAGCAGCAAGTCGTGGGAGGGGAGCGGGTTATTTTCCGTTAACAATGAGCAGTTCTTC
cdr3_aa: CASSKSWEGSGLFSVNNEQFF

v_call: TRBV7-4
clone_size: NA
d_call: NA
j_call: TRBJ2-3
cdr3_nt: TGTGCCAGCAGTTTGATCCAGGGATCCCAATACACAGATACGCAGTATTTT
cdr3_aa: CASSLIQGSQYTDTQYF

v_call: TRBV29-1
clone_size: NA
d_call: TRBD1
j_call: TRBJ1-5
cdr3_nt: TGCAGCGTTGTGGCTGACAGGGATAGCAATCATCCCCAGCATTTT
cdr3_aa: CSVVADRDSNHPQHF

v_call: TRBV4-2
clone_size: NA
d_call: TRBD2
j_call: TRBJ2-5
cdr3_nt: TGTGCCAGCAGCTTACTAGCGGGAGCTGGAGAGACCCAGTACTTC
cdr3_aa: CASSLLAGAGETQYF

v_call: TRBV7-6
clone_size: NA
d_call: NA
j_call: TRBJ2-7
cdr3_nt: TGTGCCAGCACCCATCGAGGTTACTCCTACGAGCAGTACTTC
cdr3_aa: CASTHRGYSYEQYF

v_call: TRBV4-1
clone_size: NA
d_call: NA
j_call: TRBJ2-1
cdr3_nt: TGCGCCAGCAGCCCCCGGCAGGGTGGCGATGAGCAGTTCTTC
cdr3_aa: CASSPRQGGDEQFF

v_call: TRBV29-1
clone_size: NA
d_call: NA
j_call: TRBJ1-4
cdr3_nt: NA
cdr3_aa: CSVGPGELMKNCFF

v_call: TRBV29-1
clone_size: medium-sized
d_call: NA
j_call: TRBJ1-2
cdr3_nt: TGCAGCTTTCAAGAGTCTAACTATGGCTACACCTTC
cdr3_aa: CSFQESNYGYTF

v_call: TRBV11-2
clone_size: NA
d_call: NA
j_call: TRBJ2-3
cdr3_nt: TGCGCCAGCAGCCAAGATGCCCTGGGACTGGCCACAGATACGCAGTATTTT
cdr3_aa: CASSQDALGLATDTQYF

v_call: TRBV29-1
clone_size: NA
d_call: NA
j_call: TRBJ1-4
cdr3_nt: TGCAGCGTTGGGTCTCCGCCAACTAATGAAAAACTATTTTTTTTT
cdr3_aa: CSVGSPPTNEKLFFF

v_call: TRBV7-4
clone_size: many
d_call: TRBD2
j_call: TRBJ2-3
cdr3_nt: TGTGCCAGCAACCCCCCGGGACTAGTGTCAGATACGCAGTATTTT
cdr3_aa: CASNPPGLVSDTQYF

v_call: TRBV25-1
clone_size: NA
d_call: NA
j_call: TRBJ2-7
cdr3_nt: TGTGCCAGCAGTTACGCCGGGACGGCAACCGAGCAGTACTTC
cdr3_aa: CASSYAGTATEQYF

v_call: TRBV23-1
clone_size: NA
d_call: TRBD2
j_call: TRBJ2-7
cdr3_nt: TGCGCCAGCAGCCAAGAATGGGGGGGCTACGAGCAGTACTTC
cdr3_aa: CASSQEWGGYEQYF